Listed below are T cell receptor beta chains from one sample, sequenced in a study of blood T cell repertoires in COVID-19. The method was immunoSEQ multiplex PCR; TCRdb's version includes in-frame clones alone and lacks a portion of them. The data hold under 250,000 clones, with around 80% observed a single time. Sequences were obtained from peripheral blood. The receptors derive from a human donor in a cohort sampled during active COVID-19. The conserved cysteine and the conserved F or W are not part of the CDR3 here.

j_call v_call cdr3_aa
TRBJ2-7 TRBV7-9 ASTPGTGGYEQY
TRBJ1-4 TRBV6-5 ASSSGQTIPKLF
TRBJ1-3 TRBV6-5 ASRLTGAGGNTIY
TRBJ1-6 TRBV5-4 ASSPDSLESPLH
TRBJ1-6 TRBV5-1 ASSLNTGDSPLH
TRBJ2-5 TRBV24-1 ATSDPGQGAGETQY
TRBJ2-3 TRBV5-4 ASSLVGGLTDTQY
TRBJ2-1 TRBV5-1 ASSPTTSGGANEQF
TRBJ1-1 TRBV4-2 ASSLYSQGARGTEAF
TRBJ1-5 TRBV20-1 SASDGQGAVQPQH
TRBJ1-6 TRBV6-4 ASSGDHNSPLH
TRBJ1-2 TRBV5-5 ASSLAGGRGYT
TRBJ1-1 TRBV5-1 ASSPGLRDTEAF
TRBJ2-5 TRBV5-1 ASSLNGREETQY
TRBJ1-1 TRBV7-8 ASSLDSFNNRGAF
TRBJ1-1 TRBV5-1 ASSLPGANTEAF
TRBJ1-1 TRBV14 ASSHRMANTEAF
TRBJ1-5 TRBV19 ASISYTGQGGGQPQH
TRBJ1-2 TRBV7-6 ASSPTVDSNYGYT
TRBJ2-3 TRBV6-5 ASTRQGRMVDTQY
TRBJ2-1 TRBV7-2 ASSLPLAGGDPGEQF
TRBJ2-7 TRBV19 ATAGQDYYEQY
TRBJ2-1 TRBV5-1 ASSTRQGVGEQF
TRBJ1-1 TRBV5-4 ASSSAGTSGEAF
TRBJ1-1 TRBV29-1 SVTQGNSEAF
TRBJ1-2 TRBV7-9 ASSLAGQGANGYT
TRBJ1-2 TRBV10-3 AISGPGQRNGYT
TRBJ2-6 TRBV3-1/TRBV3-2 ASSRQIREGLSGANVLT
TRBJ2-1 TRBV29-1 SVRLDSEQF
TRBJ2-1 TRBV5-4 ASSLGGLSSYNEQF
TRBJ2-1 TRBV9 ASSGRLAGVNEQF
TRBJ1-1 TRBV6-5 ASTGQFSTEAF
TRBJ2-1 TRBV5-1 ASSLTSINEQF
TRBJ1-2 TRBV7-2 ASSLNIQAYGYT
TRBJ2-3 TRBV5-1 ASSLLSGGDARQY
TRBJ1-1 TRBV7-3 ASSSGAGTEAF
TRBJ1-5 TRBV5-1 ASSPGTNQPQH
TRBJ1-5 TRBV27 ASSKNRGGDQPQH
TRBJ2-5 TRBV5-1 ASSLDAGRETQY
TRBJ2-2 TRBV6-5 ASRERERTGELF
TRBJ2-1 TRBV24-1 ATSDPTSGGANEQF
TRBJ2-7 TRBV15 ATSRPGTAEKQY
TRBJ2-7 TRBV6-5 ASSGTSLYEQY
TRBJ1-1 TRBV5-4 ASSLPGQGSMNTEAF
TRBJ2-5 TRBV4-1 ASSQGPTGGIETQY
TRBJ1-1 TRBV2 ASKTGVNTEAF
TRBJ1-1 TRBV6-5 ASSSVQGIMGAF
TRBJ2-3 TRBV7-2 ASSLGSTSTDTQY
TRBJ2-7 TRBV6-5 ASSYSRQSSYEQY
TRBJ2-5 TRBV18 ASSSGSQETQY
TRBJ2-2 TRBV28 ASSLEGLGGELF
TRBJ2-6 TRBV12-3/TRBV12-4 ASRTGANVLT
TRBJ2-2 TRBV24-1 ATSERGYGELF
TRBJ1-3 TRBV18 ASSLDSTDSGNTIY
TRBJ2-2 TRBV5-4 ASSLLGLAANTGELF
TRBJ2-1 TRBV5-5 ASSDGTVYNEQF
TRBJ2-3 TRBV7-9 ASSWSGRDTQY
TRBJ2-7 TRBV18 ASSPPGTGAYEQY
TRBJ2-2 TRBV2 ASSRNTGELF
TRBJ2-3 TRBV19 ASSSPPGQGTDTQY